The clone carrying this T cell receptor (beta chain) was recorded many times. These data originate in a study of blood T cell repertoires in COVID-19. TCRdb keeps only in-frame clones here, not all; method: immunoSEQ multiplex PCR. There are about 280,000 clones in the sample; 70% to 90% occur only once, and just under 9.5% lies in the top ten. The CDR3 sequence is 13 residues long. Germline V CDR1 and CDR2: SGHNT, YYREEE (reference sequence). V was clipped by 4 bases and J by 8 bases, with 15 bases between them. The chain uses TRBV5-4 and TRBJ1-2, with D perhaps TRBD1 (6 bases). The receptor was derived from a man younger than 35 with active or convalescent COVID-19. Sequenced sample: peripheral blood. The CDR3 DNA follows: TGTGCCAGCAGCCTGCGACAGGTTTCGGGCTACACCTTC. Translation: CASSLRQVSGYTF.